This T cell receptor beta chain was recorded in a study of T-cell memory formation after mild COVID-19. In the study overall: The study found TCR clusters largely donor specific. Findings of the study overall: While clones contracting from day 15 to 85 were balanced between CD4 and CD8, later expanders leaned CD4+. Pre-infection memory held some responding clones, suggesting pre-existing cross-reactive T cells responded.

Researchers used 5'RACE with constant-segment primers to make TCR alpha and TCR beta cDNA libraries that carry sample barcodes and UMIs. Each CDR3 protein gets one entry after TCRdb re-called the 5' RACE reads with MiXCR. The repertoire consists of 110,000 to 150,000 distinct CDR3 sequences, with 11% to 15% occurring once and the leading ten covering about 27%. The CDR3 has 14 amino acids. Germline-derived CDR1 and CDR2 are MNHEY and SMNVEV (reference sequence). V shed 5 bases and J shed 4 bases, with 14 bases lying between them. In this sample, this clonotype turned up a few times. Its specificity is unknown.

V gene TRBV27 combines with J gene TRBJ1-1; possibly TRBD1 for D (6 bases). The sequenced sample was PBMCs or a T cell subset sorted from them (not recorded which). The sequence was obtained from an adult woman who had mild COVID-19 (a few samples of this study predate the infection). Cell type and time point are not known. This CDR3 reads CASSQQGFATEAFF. For the CDR3, the DNA is TGTGCCAGCAGTCAGCAGGGGTTCGCCACTGAAGCTTTCTTT.